A selection of T cell receptor beta chains follows, all from one sample in a study of shared clonotypes between healthy human individuals. The data were produced by immunoSEQ multiplex PCR, yet TCRdb's version contains in-frame clones alone and is incomplete. This table has about a million clones, more than 65% appearing once. The sample comprised memory CD4+ T cells sorted from blood. The receptors originated from a man aged 18 to 29 in good health. The CDR3 runs from the conserved cysteine through the conserved F or W. The D gene is left open where the match is weak. Clone size is stated in some rows and not others, as once, few, many or a class when expanded.

cdr3_nt: TGTGCCAGCAGCATAAGACTAGCGGGACAAGAGACCCAGTACTTC
cdr3_aa: CASSIRLAGQETQYF
v_call: TRBV9
j_call: TRBJ2-5
clone_size: -
d_call: TRBD2

cdr3_nt: TGTGCCAGCAGCCACAATTCGGGGGGGGTGCGGGAGACCCAGTACTTC
cdr3_aa: CASSHNSGGVRETQYF
v_call: TRBV7-2
j_call: TRBJ2-5
clone_size: -
d_call: TRBD2

cdr3_nt: TGTGCCAGCAGGATGAGCGGGGGGGCCAACTACGAGCAGTACTTC
cdr3_aa: CASRMSGGANYEQYF
v_call: TRBV28
j_call: TRBJ2-7
clone_size: -
d_call: TRBD2

cdr3_nt: TGTGCCAGCGGCCGGGACAGGGCGTACGAGCAGTACTTC
cdr3_aa: CASGRDRAYEQYF
v_call: TRBV2
j_call: TRBJ2-7
clone_size: once
d_call: TRBD1

cdr3_nt: TGTGCCAGCAGCTTGGGGGTTCTCAATCAGCCCCAGCATTTT
cdr3_aa: CASSLGVLNQPQHF
v_call: TRBV28
j_call: TRBJ1-5
clone_size: many
d_call: -

cdr3_nt: TGTGCCAGCAGCTGGGGTGCCTCTGGGGCCAACGTCCTGACTTTC
cdr3_aa: CASSWGASGANVLTF
v_call: TRBV11-2
j_call: TRBJ2-6
clone_size: -
d_call: -

cdr3_nt: TGTGCCAGCAGTTCCGGACAGGGGTGGTACATTCAGTACTTC
cdr3_aa: CASSSGQGWYIQYF
v_call: TRBV28
j_call: TRBJ2-4
clone_size: -
d_call: TRBD1

cdr3_nt: TGTGCCAGTAGTGTAAGGGACAGGAAGCGCACAGATACGCAGTATTTT
cdr3_aa: CASSVRDRKRTDTQYF
v_call: TRBV19
j_call: TRBJ2-3
clone_size: -
d_call: TRBD1

cdr3_nt: TGTGCCAGCCACTACTCAACAGGGGGGTATGGCTACACCTTC
cdr3_aa: CASHYSTGGYGYTF
v_call: TRBV28
j_call: TRBJ1-2
clone_size: -
d_call: TRBD1

cdr3_nt: TGTGCCAGCAGTGAGGGGGGGGGTCAGCCCCAGCATTTT
cdr3_aa: CASSEGGGQPQHF
v_call: TRBV7-8
j_call: TRBJ1-5
clone_size: -
d_call: -

cdr3_nt: TGTGCCAGCAGTGACGGGCAGAACACCGGGGAGCTGTTTTTT
cdr3_aa: CASSDGQNTGELFF
v_call: TRBV6-4
j_call: TRBJ2-2
clone_size: -
d_call: -

cdr3_nt: TGCGCCAGCAGCCAGACTAGCGGGAACTCCTACGAGCAGTACTTC
cdr3_aa: CASSQTSGNSYEQYF
v_call: TRBV4-3
j_call: TRBJ2-7
clone_size: once
d_call: TRBD2

cdr3_nt: TGTGCCAGTAGTATGTCGACCTCGACCGTTACGCAGTATTTT
cdr3_aa: CASSMSTSTVTQYF
v_call: TRBV19
j_call: TRBJ2-3
clone_size: -
d_call: -

cdr3_nt: TGTGCCAGCAGCCAAGTGGGGGACAGGGGCCTTTATGGCTACACCTTC
cdr3_aa: CASSQVGDRGLYGYTF
v_call: TRBV4-2
j_call: TRBJ1-2
clone_size: -
d_call: TRBD1

cdr3_nt: TGTGCCAGCATGGGGCGGACCACAGATACGCAGTATTTT
cdr3_aa: CASMGRTTDTQYF
v_call: TRBV6-5
j_call: TRBJ2-3
clone_size: -
d_call: -

cdr3_nt: TGCGCCAGCAGCCAAGGGGGACTAGCGGGGGACTACAATGAGCAGTTCTTC
cdr3_aa: CASSQGGLAGDYNEQFF
v_call: TRBV4-3
j_call: TRBJ2-1
clone_size: -
d_call: TRBD2

cdr3_nt: TGTGCCAGCTCGCCGAACAGGGACCACGAGCAGTACTTC
cdr3_aa: CASSPNRDHEQYF
v_call: TRBV18
j_call: TRBJ2-7
clone_size: -
d_call: -